One sample yielded the 10 T cell receptor beta chains listed below, sequenced in a study of control samples from healthy donors and cancer patients (dated by TCRdb to about 2020). The library was generated by the immunoSEQ multiplex PCR assay. The table was pulled from immuneACCESS by TCRdb, which kept in-frame rearrangements only. Such tables lose some clones; where checked, under half of the loss comes from unresolved V genes, and the rest has no known cause. In this sample the table shows about 120,000 clones, about 92% of which occur a single time. 1.7% of the sample lies in the top ten. The sequenced sample consisted of PBMCs. Receptor source: a man aged 50 or older with head and neck cancer.

V usage is TRBV5-1 and J usage is TRBJ2-5; 9 bases agree with TRBD2. This CDR3 contains 15 residues. CDR1 is SGHRS and CDR2 is YFSETQ in the germline V gene. J lost 4 bases, V lost 3 bases, and 7 bases had no gene match. The DNA of the CDR3 is TGCGCCAGCAGCTCGACTAGCGGAGAGGGAGAGACCCAGTACTTC. It yields the protein CASSSTSGEGETQYF.

The table lists this clone with a count of one. This sequence joins TRBV19 and TRBJ1-3, with D maybe TRBD1 (6 bases). The CDR3 covers 16 residues. Between the trimmed V and J ends, which lost 3 bases and 0 bases, there was a span of 12 bases. Germline V CDR1 and CDR2: LNHDA, SQIVND (reference sequence). CDR3 residues: CASSITGIRSGNTIYF. The CDR3 nucleotides read TGTGCCAGTAGTATCACAGGGATCCGCTCTGGAAACACCATATATTTT.

The chain recombines TRBV18 with TRBJ2-7; D is unresolved. The V end was cut by 3 bases, the J end by 2 bases, with 20 bases between. Per germline, CDR1 KGHSH and CDR2 LQKENI. The CDR3 loop spans 17 amino acids. CDR3 coding DNA: TGTGCCAGCTCACCCTACGGGCCGGGTACAATGGCCTACGAGCAGTACTTC. It is translated as CASSPYGPGTMAYEQYF.

This clone is a singleton in its sample. This sequence joins TRBV28 and TRBJ2-7; D perhaps matches TRBD1 (6 bases). The CDR3 has 12 amino acids. Deletions cut 6 bases from V and 4 bases from J, with 10 bases between. The germline V gene encodes CDR1 MDHEN and CDR2 SYDVKM. The CDR3 protein is CASSPGTYEQYF. The CDR3 region has the DNA TGTGCCAGCAGCCCCGGGACATACGAGCAGTACTTC. Full variable domain (outside the CDR3, taken from reference TRBV28 and TRBJ2-7): DVKVTQSSRYLVKRTGEKVFLECVQDMDHENMFWYRQDPGLGLRLIYFSYDVKMKEKGDIPEGYSVSREKKERFSLILESASTNQTSMYLCASSPGTYEQYFGPGTRLTVT.

The sample holds one count of this clone. The rearrangement uses TRBV12-2 and TRBJ1-3; no check of the table's D call, TRBD1, against the DNA was made. TRBV12-2 is marked as a pseudogene. The CDR3 is 15 residues long. The CDR3 spells CASRCDTSSGNTIYF. Written as DNA, the CDR3 is TGTGCAAGTCGCTGCGACACCAGCTCTGGAAACACCATATATTTT.

V and J are TRBV7-9 and TRBJ2-7; TRBD1 agrees at 8 bases. The CDR3 covers 15 residues. From germline, CDR1 is SEHNR and CDR2 FQNEAQ (reference sequence). V lost 1 base, J lost 0 bases, and 2 bases stayed unmatched. In nucleotides, the CDR3 is TGTGCCAGCAGCTTAGGGACAGGGACCTCCTACGAGCAGTACTTC. Its translation is CASSLGTGTSYEQYF. Drawing the rest from reference TRBV7-9 and TRBJ2-7, the complete variable domain is DTGVSQNPRHKITKRGQNVTFRCDPISEHNRLYWYRQTLGQGPEFLTYFQNEAQLEKSRLLSDRFSAERPKGSFSTLEIQRTEQGDSAMYLCASSLGTGTSYEQYFGPGTRLTVT.

The chain joins TRBV9 to TRBJ2-3, with D possibly TRBD2 on 7 matching bases. Germline assignment: CDR1 SGDLS and CDR2 YYNGEE. The CDR3 contains 14 residues. V dropped 2 bases and J dropped 5 bases, with 12 bases sitting between them. CDR3 DNA sequence: TGTGCCAGCAGCGTTGGGGGGGCGATAGATACGCAGTATTTT. It translates to CASSVGGAIDTQYF.

The chain employs TRBV3-1 (or the pseudogene TRBV3-2) and TRBJ1-6; D might be TRBD1 (5 bases). The CDR3 sequence is 13 residues long. Germline assignment: CDR1 LGHDT and CDR2 YNNKEL (reference sequence). Trimming shortened V by 3 bases and J by 9 bases, and 9 bases separated the two germline ends. The CDR3 region is CASSQGRSSPLHF. CDR3 in DNA: TGTGCCAGCAGCCAGGGGCGGAGTTCACCCCTCCACTTT.

This chain connects TRBV5-1 to TRBJ2-2; D tentatively fits TRBD1 or TRBD2 (5 bases each). Germline V gene lookup returns CDR1 SGHRS and CDR2 YFSETQ. V lost 2 bases and J lost 7, with 15 bases in between. The CDR3 loop spans 15 amino acids. The CDR3 sequence is CASSLSGGEGGELFF. CDR3 bases: TGCGCCAGCAGCTTAAGTGGGGGAGAGGGCGGGGAGCTGTTTTTT.

The genes are TRBV6-5 and TRBJ1-4, with D hard to call. Trimming took off 10 bases at V and 0 bases at J, with 15 bases between the two ends. CDR1 is MNHEY and CDR2 is SVGAGI in the germline V gene. The CDR3 runs 15 residues. The CDR3: CATQMTAATNEKLFF. The CDR3 nucleotides read TGTGCCACCCAGATGACTGCTGCAACTAATGAAAAACTGTTTTTT.